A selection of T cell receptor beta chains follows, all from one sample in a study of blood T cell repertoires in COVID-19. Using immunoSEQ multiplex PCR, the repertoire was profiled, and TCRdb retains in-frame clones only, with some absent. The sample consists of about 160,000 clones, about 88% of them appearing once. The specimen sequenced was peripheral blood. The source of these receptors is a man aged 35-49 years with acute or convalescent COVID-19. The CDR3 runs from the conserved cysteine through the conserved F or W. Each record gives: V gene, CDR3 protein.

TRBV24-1 CATSERQGARTDTQYF
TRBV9 CASSVGQGKDTQYF
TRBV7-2 CASSLGLGGFYTF
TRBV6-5 CASSYRGSGQKNIQYF
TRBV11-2 CASSLDGAPNEQYF
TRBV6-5 CASIWERNTGELFF
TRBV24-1 CATSDLEPRGRRDTQYF
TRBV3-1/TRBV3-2 CASALTGNLETQYF
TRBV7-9 CASSSFGGREGETQYF
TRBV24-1 CATSDYGTGDTGELFF
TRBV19 CASSTGGLDTEAFF
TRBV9 CASSVYPGSYYGYTF